This T cell receptor (beta chain) is from a study of cytomegalovirus exposure and HLA in healthy donors. On the study more broadly: A prior study identified 100 million to 130 million unique TCR beta sequences from 180 million or so T cells. Study outcomes and limitations: An analysis done earlier found most TCR beta V segments productive about 87% or about 30% of the time.

The V gene lost 1 base and the J gene lost 8 bases, with 14 bases spanning the gap. CDR1 is MGHRA, CDR2 YSYEKL, per germline. The CDR3 spans 14 residues. Details on this clone: Its antigen is not known.

The PCR made use of 60 Vbeta and 13 Jbeta primers. Produced via immunoSEQ multiplex PCR; TCRdb's table is partial and in-frame only. The table records around 120,000 clones, about 74% of them present only once. The receptor's source is a woman aged 35 to 49 in good health and CMV-seropositive. What was sequenced was PBMCs. The chain couples TRBV4-1 to TRBJ1-1, with D maybe TRBD1 (5 bases). The CDR3 is CASSQGPGGTEAFF. CDR3 DNA sequence: TGCGCCAGCAGCCAAGGGCCCGGGGGAACGGAAGCTTTCTTT.